Listed below are T cell receptor beta chains from one sample, sequenced in a study of T-cell memory formation after mild COVID-19. Using its own MiXCR run on the 5' RACE reads, TCRdb lists one record per CDR3 protein. In the table there are about 350,000 distinct CDR3 sequences, roughly an eighth of which are singletons. The source material was PBMCs or a T cell subset sorted from them (not recorded which). These receptors all stem from a man between 18 and 29 years old who had mild COVID-19 (a few samples of this study predate the infection). Cell type and time point are not known. Each CDR3 is given with its conserved first and last residue. Where a row states a size, it is once, few, many or the class of an expanded clone; other rows omit it.

V gene	J gene	clone size	CDR3 length	CDR3 protein
TRBV7-2	TRBJ1-2	NA	16	CASSQRGTGKIYGYTF
TRBV4-2	TRBJ1-4	few	18	CASSPSGTGGPTNEKLFF
TRBV5-1	TRBJ2-3	NA	16	CASSSGGSLGPDTQYF
TRBV12-3/TRBV12-4	TRBJ1-1	NA	14	CASSLSGGWTEAFF
TRBV4-1	TRBJ2-3	NA	15	CASSQAPQVTDTQYF
TRBV12-3/TRBV12-4	TRBJ1-1	few	16	CASSLATSSGDTEAFF
TRBV24-1	TRBJ2-2	NA	14	CATSGPQNTGELFF
TRBV28	TRBJ2-2	NA	15	CASSPFWANTGELFF
TRBV7-3	TRBJ2-1	few	13	CASSLTIVNEQFF
TRBV25-1	TRBJ1-2	few	16	CASSEFKGADIDGYTF
TRBV10-1	TRBJ1-2	NA	13	CASSEGEIYGYTF
TRBV27	TRBJ1-3	few	13	CASSPLSGNTIYF
TRBV6-2/TRBV6-3	TRBJ2-5	NA	17	CASSHARGAVDGETQYF
TRBV4-2	TRBJ2-2	few	18	CASSQDWVGRGNTGELFF
TRBV5-1	TRBJ2-1	many	15	CASSFLTGSSNEQFF
TRBV6-2/TRBV6-3	TRBJ1-1	NA	12	CASRFENTEAFF